Listed below are T cell receptor beta chains from one sample, sequenced in a study of T-cell memory formation after mild COVID-19. TCRdb processed the 5' RACE reads anew with MiXCR; each CDR3 protein has one entry. The sample shows 190,000 or so distinct CDR3 sequences, 20% to 25% of them seen only once. Sample: PBMCs or a T cell subset sorted from them (not recorded which). The source is an adult woman who had mild COVID-19 (a few samples of this study predate the infection). Cell type and time point are not known. CDR3s include the opening cysteine and the closing phenylalanine or tryptophan. A D gene is named only where the DNA matches it firmly. Size values are once, few and many counts, or a class for expanded clones, and some rows have none.

TRBD1	-	TRBV7-8	TRBJ2-7	CASSPPSTGDEQYF	TGTGCCAGCAGCCCTCCGTCGACAGGGGACGAGCAGTACTTC
-	-	TRBV6-5	TRBJ2-1	CASSAGSSYNEQFF	TGTGCCAGCAGCGCAGGGAGTTCCTACAATGAGCAGTTCTTC
TRBD2	few	TRBV4-3	TRBJ2-5	CASSQDRLAGQETQYF	TGCGCCAGCAGCCAAGATAGGCTAGCGGGCCAAGAGACCCAGTACTTC
-	few	TRBV6-2/TRBV6-3	TRBJ2-7	CASSYSISYEQYF	TGTGCCAGCAGTTACTCTATCTCCTACGAGCAGTACTTC
TRBD2	-	TRBV6-5	TRBJ2-5	CASSPSGGAAETQYF	TGTGCCAGCAGCCCCAGCGGGGGGGCCGCGGAGACCCAGTACTTC
-	few	TRBV4-3	TRBJ2-1	CASSQGTRIYNEQFF	TGCGCCAGCAGCCAAGGCACTCGCATCTACAATGAGCAGTTCTTC
TRBD2	few	TRBV10-3	TRBJ2-2	CAISPVAGLTGELFF	TGTGCCATCAGCCCCGTAGCGGGACTCACCGGGGAGCTGTTTTTT
TRBD2	-	TRBV10-3	TRBJ2-1	CAISESQRGHNEQFF	TGTGCCATCAGTGAGTCCCAGCGGGGCCACAATGAGCAGTTCTTC
TRBD1	-	TRBV29-1	TRBJ2-1	CSSRTGGMTYNEQFF	TGCAGCTCCCGGACAGGGGGAATGACCTACAATGAGCAGTTCTTC
TRBD1	-	TRBV4-1	TRBJ1-4	CASSQGWGQGGSNEKLFF	TGCGCCAGCAGCCAAGGTTGGGGACAGGGAGGGAGTAATGAAAAACTGTTTTTT
TRBD2	-	TRBV29-1	TRBJ2-2	CSVEASGSNTGELFF	TGCAGCGTTGAGGCTAGCGGCTCGAACACCGGGGAGCTGTTTTTT
-	-	TRBV7-9	TRBJ1-6	CASSSKSGRVRGNSPLHF	TGTGCCAGCAGCTCAAAGAGTGGCAGGGTTCGGGGTAATTCACCCCTCCACTTT
-	-	TRBV29-1	TRBJ2-5	CSVEGGRVNSETQYF	TGCAGCGTTGAGGGGGGCAGGGTGAATTCCGAGACCCAGTACTTC
TRBD1	-	TRBV18	TRBJ1-6	CASSPTYTDRGGQSPLHF	TGTGCCAGCTCACCGACATATACGGACAGGGGGGGACAGTCACCCCTCCACTTT
-	-	TRBV30	TRBJ1-1	CAWSRWNTEAFF	TGTGCCTGGAGCAGATGGAACACTGAAGCTTTCTTT
TRBD2	-	TRBV28	TRBJ2-7	CASSLGRGSEQYF	TGTGCCAGCAGTTTGGGGAGGGGCAGCGAGCAGTACTTC
TRBD2	few	TRBV27	TRBJ2-7	CASSLGLAGGEQYF	TGTGCCAGCAGTTTAGGGCTAGCGGGAGGCGAGCAGTACTTC
-	-	TRBV12-3/TRBV12-4	TRBJ1-2	CASMPLGEGMFGYTF	TGTGCCAGCATGCCCCTCGGTGAGGGTATGTTTGGCTACACCTTC
-	-	TRBV15	TRBJ1-2	CATSSLLGQSSNYGYTF	TGTGCCACCAGCAGCTTACTCGGACAGAGCTCTAACTATGGCTACACCTTC
-	-	TRBV4-2	TRBJ1-2	CASRRLGRHYGYTF	TGTGCCAGCAGGAGATTAGGCAGGCACTATGGCTACACCTTC